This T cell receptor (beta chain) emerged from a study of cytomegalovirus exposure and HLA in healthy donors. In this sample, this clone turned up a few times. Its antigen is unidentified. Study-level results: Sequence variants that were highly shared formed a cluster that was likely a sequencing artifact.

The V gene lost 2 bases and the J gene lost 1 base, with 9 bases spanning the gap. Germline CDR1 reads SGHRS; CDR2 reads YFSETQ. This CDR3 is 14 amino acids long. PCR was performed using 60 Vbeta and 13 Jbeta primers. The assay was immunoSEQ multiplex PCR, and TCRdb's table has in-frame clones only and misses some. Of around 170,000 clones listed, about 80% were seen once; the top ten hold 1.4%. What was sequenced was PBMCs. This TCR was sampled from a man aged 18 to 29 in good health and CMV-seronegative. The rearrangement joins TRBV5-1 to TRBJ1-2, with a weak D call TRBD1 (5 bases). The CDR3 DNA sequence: TGCGCCAGCAGCTTTGGGGGGTTTAACTATGGCTACACCTTC. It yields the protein CASSFGGFNYGYTF.